This T cell receptor beta chain was identified in a study of cytomegalovirus exposure and HLA in healthy donors. Notes on the study in general: Later analysis associated a missense DCLRE1C variant with TCR beta V- and J-gene trimming.

Those who donated were healthy bone marrow donors. Germline CDR1 reads SGHVS; CDR2 reads FQNEAQ. V was clipped by 9 bases and J by 2 bases, with 7 bases between them. This CDR3 spans 12 amino acids. Primers for the PCR totalled 60 Vbeta and 13 Jbeta. Per the authors' pipeline: In a later analysis, some 10 million of 75 million to 90 million unique beta chains occurred in at least two donors. The table came from immunoSEQ multiplex PCR; TCRdb's copy has only in-frame clones and leaves some out. The V and J calls and clone size are taken from that table; D and trimming were inferred from the DNA. The data contain fewer than 110,000 clones, approximately 70% of them seen just once; the ten biggest clones take up less than 3.5%. As regards this clone: Its antigen remains unknown. Other DNA sequences in this specimen translate into the identical CDR3.

The clonotype originates from a woman in her forties or fifties in good health and CMV-seronegative. The sample comprised PBMCs. The chain combines TRBV7-8 with TRBJ1-4, with D unclear. The CDR3 here is CASSTTNEKLFF. DNA of the CDR3: TGTGCCAGTTCTACGACTAATGAAAAACTGTTTTTT.